The clone carrying this T cell receptor beta chain appeared once. Germline-derived CDR1 and CDR2 are SQVTM and ANQGSEA. CDR3 length: 17 amino acids. The J segment lost 0 bases and the V segment lost 4 bases, leaving 15 bases of the junction unmatched. The record originates from a study of blood T cell repertoires in COVID-19. Turning to the study itself: Collection of acute and convalescent COVID-19 samples took place in the United States, Italy and Spain.

Original processing methods: Amplifying reference gene primers gave estimates of nucleated cell counts. Measured with immunoSEQ multiplex PCR; TCRdb has only the in-frame clones, and not every one. The V and J calls and clone size were taken over from that table, and D and trimming were inferred from the DNA. The sample includes about 250,000 clones, around nine tenths of them seen just once. The receptor's source is a woman aged 55 to 70 who had recovered from COVID-19. Sequencing was performed on peripheral blood. The chain has TRBV29-1 and TRBJ2-7; 7 bases match TRBD1. CDR3 in DNA: TGCAGCGTTGTGACCCCAAGGAGCCAGGGGGTCTCCTACGAGCAGTACTTC. This translates into CSVVTPRSQGVSYEQYF.